This entry features one T cell receptor beta chain sequence. Its specificity is not known. Germline trimming cut 2 bases from V and 4 bases from J; bases unmatched to any gene: 4. The CDR3 is 16 residues long. CDR1 and CDR2 (germline): SGHVS, FQNEAQ. These data originate in a study of T-cell memory formation after mild COVID-19. Whole-study findings and limits: Certain responding clones were present in pre-infection memory, suggesting participation of cross-reactive memory. There was no confirmation that second-wave clones peaking on day 37 were SARS-CoV-2 specific. Mainly CM and EM harbored the contracting CD4+ clones; mainly EMRA harbored the CD8+ ones. The study found balanced CD4/CD8 in clones contracting day 15 to 85 and a CD4+ lean in later expanders.

TCRdb reprocessed the 5' RACE reads via MiXCR and lists one record per CDR3 protein. This sample has about 400,000 distinct CDR3 sequences, with approximately 24% found just once. Sequences were obtained from PBMCs or a T cell subset sorted from them (not recorded which). The receptor was isolated from an adult woman who had mild COVID-19 (a few samples of this study predate the infection). Cell type and time point are not known. This chain connects TRBV7-8 to TRBJ2-3; 12 bases are a match to TRBD2. The CDR3 region has the DNA TGTGCCAGCAGCTTACCTAGCGGGGGGGGCGCAGATACGCAGTATTTT. Its translation: CASSLPSGGGADTQYF.